The entry that follows covers one TCR beta chain sequence. In the study's own analysis: ImmunoSEQ supplied junction-only sequences lacking quality scores, so filtering was different. The data were produced by immunoSEQ multiplex PCR, yet TCRdb's version contains in-frame clones alone and is incomplete. V and J calls and clone size are copied from that table; D and trimming were computed from the DNA. The sample consists of approximately 1.4 million clones, about 98% of them appearing once. These data are taken from a study of shared clonotypes between healthy human individuals. The junction had 7 bases not matched to a gene; V was cut back by 3 bases and J by 5 bases. The CDR3 covers 16 residues. Germline loops: CDR1 WNHNN, CDR2 SYGVQD (reference sequence). A CD45RA+ naive subset and a CD45RA-negative memory subset were split from CD4+ cells.

The sequence derives from a man aged 30 to 45 in good health. J is TRBJ2-3 and V is TRBV10-1; 11 nucleotides line up with TRBD2. Sequenced material: naive CD4+ T cells sorted from blood. Regarding subset: CD45RA+ positively selected. Written as DNA, the CDR3 is TGCGCCAGCAGTGAATTCTCGGGACTAGCGGAAGATACGCAGTATTTT. Encoded protein: CASSEFSGLAEDTQYF.